What follows are 3 T cell receptor beta chains derived from one specimen sequenced in a study of blood T cell repertoires in COVID-19. Sequencing used immunoSEQ multiplex PCR; TCRdb keeps in-frame clones, though not all of them. Of a few hundred thousand clones in the sample, roughly 86% were seen once. Specimen: peripheral blood. The receptors originated from a man aged 35 to 55 who had recovered from COVID-19.

The rearrangement uses TRBV27 and TRBJ2-7; D may be TRBD1 (6 bases). Germline V gene lookup returns CDR1 MNHEY and CDR2 SMNVEV (reference sequence). Trimming took off 3 bases at V and 1 base at J, with 13 bases between the two ends. This CDR3 region has 15 residues. In nucleotides, the CDR3 is TGTGCCAGCAGTTTGGGACAAGTACCGTCCTACGAGCAGTACTTC. Its protein is CASSLGQVPSYEQYF.

This rearrangement joins TRBV6-2 or TRBV6-3 to TRBJ1-2, with 7 bases that match TRBD1. The CDR3 covers 14 residues. In germline, CDR1 is MNHEY, CDR2 SVGEGT. Losses at the gene ends were 0 bases for V and 7 bases for J; bases not matched to a gene: 5. CDR3 residues: CASSYSRGASGYTF. The DNA for the CDR3 is TGTGCCAGCAGTTACTCCAGGGGGGCCTCTGGCTACACCTTC.

This chain uses TRBV15 with TRBJ1-5; 11 bases agree with TRBD1. Germline CDR1 is LNHNV and CDR2 is YYDKDF (reference sequence). V was clipped by 3 bases and J by 9 bases; unmatched bases: 1. The CDR3 consists of 13 residues. The CDR3 protein is CATSRDRGPPQHF. Written as DNA, the CDR3 is TGTGCCACCAGCAGGGACAGGGGGCCGCCCCAGCATTTT.